The next 18 T cell receptor beta chains were all read from a single sample in a study of cytomegalovirus exposure and HLA in healthy donors. The PCR contained 60 Vbeta and 13 Jbeta primers. TCRdb's table, derived via immunoSEQ multiplex PCR, lists solely in-frame clones and lacks some. Here the sample spans 95,000 to 100,000 clones, approximately 77% being singletons. The sequenced sample was PBMCs. These receptors were taken from a female donor in good health and CMV-seronegative.

In this sample, this clone turned up once. V is TRBV30 and J is TRBJ2-1; 9 bases line up with TRBD1. V dropped 5 bases and J dropped 8; count of bases not matched to a gene: 13. CDR3 size: 15 residues. Per germline, CDR1 GTSNPN and CDR2 SVGIG (reference sequence). The CDR3 here is CAWDRGQGLFYEQFF. The CDR3 bases are TGTGCCTGGGACAGGGGACAGGGACTTTTTTATGAGCAGTTCTTC.

Points on this clone: The conserved closing phenylalanine or tryptophan is absent in this CDR3, likely reflecting a read error. The rearrangement joins TRBV6-6 to TRBJ2-7; maybe TRBD2 (5 bases). The V end lost 6 bases, the J end lost 2 bases, and 8 bases lay between the germline ends. The CDR3 covers 12 residues. Germline V gene sequence: CDR1 MNHNY, CDR2 SVGAGI (reference sequence). This chain's CDR3 is CASSWTAYEQYL. In DNA form, the CDR3 reads TGTGCCAGCAGCTGGACTGCCTACGAGCAGTACCTC.

The CDR3 spells CASSMDAGTGRKQYF. The CDR3, as DNA: TGTGCCAGCAGTATGGACGCCGGGACAGGGAGGAAGCAGTACTTC. V is TRBV28 and J is TRBJ2-7; TRBD1 matches at 9 bases. Germline lookup yields CDR1 MDHEN and CDR2 SYDVKM. With V trimmed by 5 bases and J by 8 bases, 13 bases remained unmatched. The CDR3 is made up of 15 amino acids.

V and J are TRBV9 and TRBJ2-1; the D gene is possibly TRBD2 (6 bases). The germline CDR1 and CDR2 sequences are SGDLS and YYNGEE. This CDR3 has 16 amino acids. V was clipped by 0 bases and J by 1 base, with 11 bases between them. The CDR3 nucleotides are TGTGCCAGCAGCGTAGCTGGTAGCGGTTCCTACAATGAGCAGTTCTTC. Amino acids: CASSVAGSGSYNEQFF. Variable domain in full (rest from reference TRBV9 and TRBJ2-1): DSGVTQTPKHLITATGQRVTLRCSPRSGDLSVYWYQQSLDQGLQFLIQYYNGEERAKGNILERFSAQQFPDLHSELNLSSLELGDSALYFCASSVAGSGSYNEQFFGPGTRLTVL.

This chain connects TRBV6-1 to TRBJ2-7; weak D call: TRBD2 (5 bases). Trimming removed 6 bases at V and 6 bases at J, with 18 bases between. In germline, CDR1 is MNHNS, CDR2 SASEGT. CDR3 length: 14 amino acids. CDR3 DNA: TGTGCCAGCAGACCCCACGGACTCACTCGCGAGCAGTACTTC. Translating gives CASRPHGLTREQYF.

This chain connects TRBV19 to TRBJ1-5, with a tentative D call TRBD1 (5 bases). There are 16 residues in the CDR3. With 2 bases removed from V and 3 bases from J, the gap between germline ends came to 14 bases. Germline-derived CDR1 and CDR2 are LNHDA and SQIVND (reference sequence). This CDR3 reads CASSIFLGAPNQPQHF. CDR3 sequence (DNA): TGTGCCAGTAGTATATTTCTAGGGGCCCCCAATCAGCCCCAGCATTTT.

This rearrangement joins TRBV9 to TRBJ1-3, with D unclear. The V end was cut by 4 bases, the J end by 2 bases, with 22 bases between. The germline CDR1 and CDR2 sequences are SGDLS and YYNGEE. This CDR3 has 18 amino acids. CDR3 region: CASSPRGFREWTGNTIYF. CDR3 nucleotide sequence: TGTGCCAGCAGCCCGCGGGGTTTCCGGGAATGGACTGGAAACACCATATATTTT.

This clone was recorded a few times. V is TRBV5-6 and J is TRBJ1-2, with D perhaps TRBD1 (5 bases). CDR3 size: 11 residues. Germline CDR1 SGHDT, CDR2 YYEEEE. Trimming removed 0 bases at V and 8 bases at J, with 5 bases between. The CDR3 coding sequence is TGTGCCAGCAGCTTGGGGGGCGGCTACACCTTC. Protein: CASSLGGGYTF.

This clone appeared a few times. The chain uses TRBV19 and TRBJ1-2; 10 bases fit TRBD1. The CDR3 has 18 amino acids. The junction had 16 bases not matched to a gene; V was cut back by 4 bases and J by 5 bases. CDR1 LNHDA and CDR2 SQIVND come from the germline V gene (reference sequence). CDR3: CASSKFSGTGDTVYGYTF. CDR3 DNA: TGTGCCAGTAGTAAGTTTTCCGGGACAGGGGACACGGTTTATGGCTACACCTTC. The whole variable domain, remainder taken from reference TRBV19 and TRBJ1-2, is DGGITQSPKYLFRKEGQNVTLSCEQNLNHDAMYWYRQDPGQGLRLIYYSQIVNDFQKGDIAEGYSVSREKKESFPLTVTSAQKNPTAFYLCASSKFSGTGDTVYGYTFGSGTRLTVV.

In the case of this clone: The junction departs from the called germline gene at one end, perhaps through a read error. The gene calls are TRBV7-6 and TRBJ2-1; 9 bases are a match to TRBD2. Germline CDR1 reads SGHVS; CDR2 reads FNYEAQ. The CDR3 runs 16 residues. The CDR3 coding sequence is TGTGCCAGCAGCTCCCTAGCGGGAAGGTCCTGCAATGAGCAGTTCTTC. It translates to CASSSLAGRSCNEQFF.

The CDR3 loop reads CSVEGRGKSYGYTF. Written as DNA, the CDR3 is TGCAGCGTCGAGGGGAGGGGCAAATCCTATGGCTACACCTTC. The J gene is TRBJ1-2, the V gene TRBV29-1, with a tentative D call TRBD1 (5 bases). Germline V gene sequence: CDR1 SQVTM, CDR2 ANQGSEA. Trimming took 6 bases from V and 4 from J, leaving 18 bases between them. The CDR3 consists of 14 residues.

This clone was seen a few times. The rearrangement joins TRBV28 to TRBJ2-1, with 8 bases lining up with TRBD2. Looked up from germline, CDR1 is MDHEN and CDR2 is SYDVKM. Unmatched junction bases numbered 6, after V lost 8 bases and J lost 9 bases. This CDR3 has 12 amino acids. CDR3 protein: CASPRRGGEQFF. In nucleotides, the CDR3 is TGTGCCAGCCCCCGCCGGGGGGGTGAGCAGTTCTTC.

This chain links TRBV28 with TRBJ1-1; TRBD1 aligns across 7 bases. V shed 5 bases and J 1 base; nucleotides not matched to a gene: 10. There are 16 residues in the CDR3. Germline assignment: CDR1 MDHEN and CDR2 SYDVKM. This CDR3 is CASSLTGQGSNTEAFF. The CDR3 DNA sequence: TGTGCCAGCAGTCTGACAGGGCAAGGGTCGAACACTGAAGCTTTCTTT.

The chain joins TRBV9 to TRBJ1-6, with TRBD1 as a possible D gene (6 bases). This CDR3 is 13 amino acids long. Germline V gene sequence: CDR1 SGDLS, CDR2 YYNGEE. Trimming left V 4 bases short and J 11 bases short, with 13 bases between. The DNA of the CDR3 is TGTGCCAGCAGCAGAGAGGGGGAGCCACCCCTCCACTTT. It is translated as CASSREGEPPLHF.

The gene calls are TRBV18 and TRBJ2-7, with 8 bases identical to TRBD1. Germline V gene lookup returns CDR1 KGHSH and CDR2 LQKENI. This CDR3 has 15 residues. J lost 2 bases, V lost 3 bases, and 6 bases had no gene match. CDR3: CASSPTRTGTYEQYF. The CDR3 DNA follows: TGTGCCAGCTCACCTACCCGGACAGGGACCTACGAGCAGTACTTC.

The chain is built from TRBV28 and TRBJ1-5; no clear D. With 5 bases removed from V and 3 bases from J, the gap between germline ends came to 8 bases. Looked up from germline, CDR1 is MDHEN and CDR2 is SYDVKM. CDR3 length equals 13 residues. The CDR3 DNA follows: TGTGCCAGCAGTCCCCCCCTCAATCAGCCCCAGCATTTT. Its protein product is CASSPPLNQPQHF.

In DNA, the CDR3 is TGTGCCAGCAGTCTAGCGGGCACAGATACGCAGTATTTT. Encoded protein: CASSLAGTDTQYF. The rearrangement joins TRBV27 to TRBJ2-3, with 7 bases fitting TRBD2. This CDR3 is built from 13 residues. The V and J ends lost 5 bases and 1 base, in that order; junction bases with no gene match: 0. In germline, CDR1 is MNHEY, CDR2 SMNVEV (reference sequence).

This chain links TRBV7-3 with TRBJ2-2; D call uncertain. Trimming left V 5 bases short and J 5 bases short, with 6 bases between. Germline values: CDR1 SGHTA, CDR2 FQGTGA. This CDR3 spans 12 amino acids. CDR3 sequence: CASSTVTGELFF. The CDR3 DNA reads TGTGCCAGCAGCACTGTAACCGGGGAGCTGTTTTTT.